This entry lists 8 T cell receptor beta chains sequenced from one sample in a study of cytomegalovirus exposure and HLA in healthy donors. PCR used 60 Vbeta primers and 13 Jbeta primers. The method was immunoSEQ multiplex PCR; TCRdb's version includes in-frame clones alone and lacks a portion of them. This sample has 100,000 to 150,000 clones, with approximately 80% found just once. Sequenced: PBMCs. These receptors were collected from a middle-aged man in good health and CMV-seropositive.

CDR3 sequence: CASSTGARSINYGYTF. The CDR3 region has the DNA TGTGCCAGCAGTACTGGGGCTCGATCCATTAACTATGGCTACACCTTC. This chain links TRBV5-6 with TRBJ1-2, with a weak D call TRBD1 (5 bases). Trimming cost V 5 bases and J 1 base, with 18 bases left between them. The CDR3 is 16 residues long. The germline CDR1 and CDR2 sequences are SGHDT and YYEEEE.

The chain recombines TRBV29-1 with TRBJ2-5; possible D gene TRBD2, 5 bases. The CDR3 contains 12 residues. The V gene's germline CDR1 is SQVTM and CDR2 ANQGSEA. Trimming left V 7 bases short and J 5 bases short, with 14 bases between. CDR3 sequence reads: CSGAGERETQYF. As DNA, the CDR3 is TGCAGCGGCGCCGGGGAGCGGGAGACCCAGTACTTC.

The chain joins TRBV7-3 to TRBJ2-5; 11 bases are shared with TRBD2. The CDR3 loop spans 17 amino acids. Germline trimming cut 1 base from V and 3 bases from J; bases unmatched to any gene: 7. Germline V CDR1 and CDR2: SGHTA, FQGTGA. CDR3: CASSLMGLAVPKETQYF. CDR3 coding DNA: TGTGCCAGCAGCTTAATGGGACTAGCGGTTCCAAAAGAGACCCAGTACTTC.

The chain has TRBV7-9 and TRBJ2-1, with 8 bases identical to TRBD1. The germline V gene has CDR1 SEHNR and CDR2 FQNEAQ (reference sequence). The CDR3 extends over 16 amino acids. The V segment lost 1 base and the J segment 7 bases; nucleotides outside the gene matches: 9. The CDR3 nucleotides are TGTGCCAGCAGCTTAGGTGGCAGGGGGCAGAGGAATGAGCAGTTCTTC. Protein sequence: CASSLGGRGQRNEQFF.

This clone was found a few times. The chain uses TRBV9 and TRBJ2-7, with 8 bases matching TRBD1. V was pared by 3 bases and J by 6 bases, with 8 bases of the junction left unmatched. The CDR3 is 14 amino acids. Germline V gene lookup returns CDR1 SGDLS and CDR2 YYNGEE. The CDR3 is CASSATGEAGEQYF. In nucleotides, the CDR3 is TGTGCCAGCAGCGCGACAGGGGAAGCGGGCGAGCAGTACTTC.

The chain recombines TRBV27 with TRBJ1-1; no reliable D call. V dropped 0 bases and J dropped 0 bases, with 8 bases sitting between them. The CDR3 consists of 15 residues. Germline-derived CDR1 and CDR2 are MNHEY and SMNVEV (reference sequence). CDR3 sequence: CASSLSFQVNTEAFF. DNA for the CDR3: TGTGCCAGCAGTTTATCATTCCAGGTGAACACTGAAGCTTTCTTT.

The chain links TRBV5-1 to TRBJ1-1; D ambiguous. Trimming removed 4 bases at V and 0 bases at J, with 16 bases between. From germline, CDR1 is SGHRS and CDR2 YFSETQ. The CDR3 contains 16 residues. The CDR3 region has the DNA TGCGCCAGCAGCGGAGGTTATCGGACCATGAACACTGAAGCTTTCTTT. Translated: CASSGGYRTMNTEAFF.

The CDR3 spells CASRGQGGGQPQHF. DNA of the CDR3: TGTGCCAGCAGGGGACAGGGAGGGGGTCAGCCCCAGCATTTT. The V and J genes are TRBV6-1 and TRBJ1-5, with 9 bases aligning to TRBD1. CDR1 is MNHNS, CDR2 SASEGT, per germline. This CDR3 has 14 residues. Trimming removed 6 bases from V and 6 bases from J; junction bases left unmatched: 6.